The rows below give T cell receptor beta chains drawn from one sample of a study. TCRdb reprocessed the 5' RACE reads via MiXCR and lists one record per CDR3 protein. The sample yields about 11,000 distinct CDR3 sequences, approximately 17% seen once. Sequenced: Tregs sorted from a lymph node. These TCRs come from a female donor with breast cancer. The CDR3 runs from the conserved cysteine through the conserved F or W. D genes are given only for firm matches. Rows may omit the clone size; those that give it use once, few, many or a size class.

v_gene	len	abundance	j_gene	d_gene	CDR3nt	CDR3aa
TRBV7-3	13	medium-sized	TRBJ2-5	-	TGTGCCAGCAGCTTTGGCCCCGGAAAGACCCAGTACTTC	CASSFGPGKTQYF
TRBV7-9	17	many	TRBJ1-1	TRBD1	TGTGCCAGCAGCTTGCCAACAGGGGCGGTAGTGAACACTGAAGCTTTCTTT	CASSLPTGAVVNTEAFF
TRBV28	14	many	TRBJ2-1	-	TGTGCCAGCAGAACTAGCCCTTCACACAATGAGCAGTTCTTC	CASRTSPSHNEQFF
TRBV29-1	13	many	TRBJ1-5	-	TGCAGCGTTTCCGGGTCCGAGGGACAGCCCCAGCATTTT	CSVSGSEGQPQHF
TRBV5-1	14	-	TRBJ2-5	TRBD2	TGCGCCAGCAGCCGGGCTAGCGGTGGAGAGACCCAGTACTTC	CASSRASGGETQYF
TRBV20-1	16	medium-sized	TRBJ1-5	-	TGCAGTGCTAGAGATTTCCCAGGGATACTAAATCAGCCCCAGCATTTT	CSARDFPGILNQPQHF
TRBV4-1	14	medium-sized	TRBJ2-7	TRBD1	TGCGCCAGCAGCCAACCAGGGGGACCCTACGAGCAGTACTTC	CASSQPGGPYEQYF
TRBV11-3	17	many	TRBJ1-1	TRBD1	TGTGCCAGCAGCCGGACAGGGACCTTTGAAATGAACACTGAAGCTTTCTTT	CASSRTGTFEMNTEAFF
TRBV6-1	15	-	TRBJ2-7	-	TGTGCCAGCAGTGAACCCGGCGTCAGAGACTACGAGCAGTACTTC	CASSEPGVRDYEQYF
TRBV20-1	14	few	TRBJ1-2	-	TGCAGTGCTCCCCACGGATTCCCTAACTATGGCTACACCTTC	CSAPHGFPNYGYTF
TRBV20-1	13	medium-sized	TRBJ2-7	-	TGCAGTGCTAGAGATGGGGCTGGCTACGAGCAGTACTTC	CSARDGAGYEQYF
TRBV7-2	16	many	TRBJ1-5	-	TGTGCCAGCAGCTTAGCGAGGGGGGGCTCCCATCAGCCCCAGCATTTT	CASSLARGGSHQPQHF
TRBV7-3	15	-	TRBJ2-3	TRBD2	TGTGCCAGCAGCAGACTAGCGGGAGGGGCAGATACGCAGTATTTT	CASSRLAGGADTQYF
TRBV7-9	15	many	TRBJ2-1	-	TGTGCCAGCAGCAAAAGGTCTGGCTTTTCGGATGAGCAGTTCTTC	CASSKRSGFSDEQFF
TRBV19	14	once	TRBJ1-5	-	TGTGCCAGTAGTAACGACGGGGGTGATCAGCCCCAGCATTTT	CASSNDGGDQPQHF
TRBV5-1	14	medium-sized	TRBJ2-5	TRBD1	TGCGCCAGCAGGGGACAGACAAGCCAAGAGACCCAGTACTTC	CASRGQTSQETQYF
TRBV7-9	13	few	TRBJ1-1	-	TGTGCCAGCAGCTTAGATGTGGGGGGTGAAGCTTTCTTT	CASSLDVGGEAFF
TRBV7-6	12	medium-sized	TRBJ2-7	TRBD1	TGTGCCAGCAGCTTAGAGGGGGCAAAGCAGTACTTC	CASSLEGAKQYF
TRBV4-2	17	-	TRBJ2-2	TRBD1	TGTGCCAGCAGCCAACATAGCAGGGGGCTCAACATCGGGGAGCTGTTTTTT	CASSQHSRGLNIGELFF
TRBV7-2	15	many	TRBJ2-7	TRBD1	TGTGCCAGCAGCTTAGATGGGACAGGGTTCTACGAGCAGTACTTC	CASSLDGTGFYEQYF
TRBV30	15	many	TRBJ2-1	TRBD2	TGTGCCTGGAGTGCGGCAGCGGGAGGTGGGAATGAGCAGTTCTTC	CAWSAAAGGGNEQFF
TRBV7-9	16	few	TRBJ2-3	-	TGTGCCAGCAGCCGATATAAAGTGGGAGCCACAGATACGCAGTATTTT	CASSRYKVGATDTQYF
TRBV5-5	12	medium-sized	TRBJ1-4	-	TGTGCCAGCAGCTTGGCGAATGAAAAACTGTTTTTT	CASSLANEKLFF
TRBV4-1	15	medium-sized	TRBJ1-3	-	TGCGCCAGCAGCCAAGATCTCGACAGGATGAACACCATATATTTT	CASSQDLDRMNTIYF
TRBV20-1	12	medium-sized	TRBJ2-5	TRBD1	TGCAGTGCTAGTCGGGGACAGGTTCCCCAGTACTTC	CSASRGQVPQYF
TRBV5-1	13	many	TRBJ2-7	-	TGCGCCAGCAGCCGTCAGGCCGCCTACGAGCAGTACTTC	CASSRQAAYEQYF